This T cell receptor beta chain was sequenced during a study of T cell responses to AZD1222 COVID-19 vaccine (dated by TCRdb to about 2021). Study-wide context: A total of approximately 240 trial participants underwent TCR sequencing, of whom approximately 210 received two doses of AZD1222 and some 26 received two doses of the MenACWY control vaccine. Trial participants were enrolled by age into subgroups of 18-55, 56-69 and 70-plus years, and approximately 150, 30 and 60 TCR-sequenced participants, respectively, were included in these subgroups. The study at large found these results: Conclusions about previously exposed vaccinees are limited, since just a handful of AZD1222 recipients were seropositive for SARS-CoV-2 at baseline. Reportedly, almost half of the unique spike-specific TCRs recognized epitopes lying outside the regions that are mutated in the B.1.351 and B.1.1.7 variants. The 56-69-year group was small, and its depth increase did not reach significance, likely because of low power. The vaccine-associated CD4 TCRs covered the entire spike protein, and the dominant responses fell in regions 160-218 and 743-854. Most participants were white British and females outnumbered males, and the authors suggested that clonal diversity may have been underestimated. No day 14 peak-response samples were available, so repertoires were characterized only after the peak T cell response. Spike-specific TCR breadth and depth rose significantly after two AZD1222 doses compared with day 0 and with MenACWY recipients.

To note about this clone: There is no known antigen for this receptor. No base-level quality is on record; no much larger clone is a single base apart.

The time point tag for this specimen amounts to: about 28 days (+/-7) after the second vaccine dose. Because spike-specific TCR depth and breadth did not differ between the two schedules, AZD1222 recipients who got a second dose at roughly 4 weeks were pooled with those who got a second dose at roughly 12 weeks. Vaccinee samples came from UK trials COV001 and COV002, including a single-blind randomized controlled phase 2/3 trial of AZD1222 (ChAdOx1 nCoV-19) in healthy adults. For TCRbeta chain sequencing, PBMC samples from trial participants were taken at day 0 and at day 28 after the second dose. The CDR3 regions of human TCRbeta chains were analyzed by immunosequencing. The paper's processing steps were these. Repertoire TCRs were checked for matches against a reference library of SARS-CoV-2-specific TCRs that had been generated using the MIRA antigen-specificity platform. Breadth was defined as the fraction of unique TCRs that were SARS-CoV-2-associated, and depth was defined as the fraction of total T cells that were SARS-CoV-2-associated. Using the MIRA data, each spike-specific TCR was assigned both to the spike region to which the TCR was reactive and to a CD4 or CD8 class. Log10-transformed breadth and depth values were compared by one-way ANOVA with Sidak's multiple comparisons tests. The source is immuneACCESS, and TCRdb retained only in-frame sequences with V and J called. Part of the clones is not carried over; for the studies checked, unresolved V genes explain less than half of this, and the remainder is unexplained. Clonal size and the V and J genes are those of that table, whereas D and trimming came from the DNA. For this sample the table gives 150,000 or so clones, of which almost 95% were detected only once. Roughly 3.5% of the sample is in the top ten clones.

CDR1 and CDR2 are drawn from the germline V gene: SGHRS, YFSETQ. Including the terminal cysteine and phenylalanine, the CDR3 comprises 15 residues. The DNA shown is the 45-base CDR3, in frame from base 1. The V and J ends are trimmed by 0 bases and 6 bases, leaving 10 bases between them. The rearrangement combines TRBV5-1 with TRBJ1-6; the D gene assignment is ambiguous. Sequencing used peripheral blood, obtained 28 days after the second AZD1222 dose. This receptor was identified in an adult who received the AZD1222 COVID-19 vaccine. The DNA reads as follows: TGCGCCAGCAGCTTGGAAGTGGACGGTAATTCACCCCTCCACTTT. Protein translation: CASSLEVDGNSPLHF.